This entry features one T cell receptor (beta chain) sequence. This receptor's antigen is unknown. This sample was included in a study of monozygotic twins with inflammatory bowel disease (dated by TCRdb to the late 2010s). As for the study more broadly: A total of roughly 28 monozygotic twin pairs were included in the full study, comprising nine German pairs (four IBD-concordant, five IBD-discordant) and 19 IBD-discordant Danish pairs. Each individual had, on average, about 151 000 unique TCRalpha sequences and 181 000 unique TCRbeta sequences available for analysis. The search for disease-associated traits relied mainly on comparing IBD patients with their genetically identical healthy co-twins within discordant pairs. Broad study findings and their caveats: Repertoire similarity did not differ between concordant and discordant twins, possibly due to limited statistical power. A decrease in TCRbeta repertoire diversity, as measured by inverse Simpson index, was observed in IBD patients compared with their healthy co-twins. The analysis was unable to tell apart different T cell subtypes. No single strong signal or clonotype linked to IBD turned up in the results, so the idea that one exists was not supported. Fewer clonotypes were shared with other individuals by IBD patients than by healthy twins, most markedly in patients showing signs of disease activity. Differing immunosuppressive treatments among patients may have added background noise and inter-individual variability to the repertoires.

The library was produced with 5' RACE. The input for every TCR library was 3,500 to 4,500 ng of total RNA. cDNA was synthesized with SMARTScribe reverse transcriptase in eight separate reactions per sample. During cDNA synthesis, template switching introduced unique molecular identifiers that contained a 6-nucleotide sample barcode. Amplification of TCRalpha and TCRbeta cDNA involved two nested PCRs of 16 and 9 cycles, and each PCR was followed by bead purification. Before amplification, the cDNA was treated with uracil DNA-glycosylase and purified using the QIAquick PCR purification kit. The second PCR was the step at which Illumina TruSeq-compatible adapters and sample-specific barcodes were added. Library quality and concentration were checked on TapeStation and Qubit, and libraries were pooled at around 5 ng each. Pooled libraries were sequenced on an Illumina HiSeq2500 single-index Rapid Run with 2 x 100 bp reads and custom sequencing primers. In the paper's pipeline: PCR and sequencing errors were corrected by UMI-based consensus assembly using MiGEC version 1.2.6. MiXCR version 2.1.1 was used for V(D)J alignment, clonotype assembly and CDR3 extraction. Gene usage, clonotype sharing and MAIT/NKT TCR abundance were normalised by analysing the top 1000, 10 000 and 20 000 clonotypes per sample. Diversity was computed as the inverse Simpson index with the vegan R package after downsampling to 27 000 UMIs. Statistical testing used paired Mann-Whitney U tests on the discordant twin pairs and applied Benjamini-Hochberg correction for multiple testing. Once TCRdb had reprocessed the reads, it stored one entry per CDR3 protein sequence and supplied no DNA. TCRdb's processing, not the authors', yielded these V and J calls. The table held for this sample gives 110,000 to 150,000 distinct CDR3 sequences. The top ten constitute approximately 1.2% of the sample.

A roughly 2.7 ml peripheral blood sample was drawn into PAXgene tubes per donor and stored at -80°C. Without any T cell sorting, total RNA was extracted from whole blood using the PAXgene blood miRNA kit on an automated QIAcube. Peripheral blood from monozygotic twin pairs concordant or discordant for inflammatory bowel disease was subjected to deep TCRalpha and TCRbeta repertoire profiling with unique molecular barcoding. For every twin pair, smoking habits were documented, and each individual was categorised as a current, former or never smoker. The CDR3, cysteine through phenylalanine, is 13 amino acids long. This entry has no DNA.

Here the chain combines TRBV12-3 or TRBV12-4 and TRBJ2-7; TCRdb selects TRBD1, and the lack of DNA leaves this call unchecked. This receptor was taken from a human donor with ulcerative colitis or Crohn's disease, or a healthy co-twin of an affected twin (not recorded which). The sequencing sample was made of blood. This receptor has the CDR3 CASRSGSYYEQYF.